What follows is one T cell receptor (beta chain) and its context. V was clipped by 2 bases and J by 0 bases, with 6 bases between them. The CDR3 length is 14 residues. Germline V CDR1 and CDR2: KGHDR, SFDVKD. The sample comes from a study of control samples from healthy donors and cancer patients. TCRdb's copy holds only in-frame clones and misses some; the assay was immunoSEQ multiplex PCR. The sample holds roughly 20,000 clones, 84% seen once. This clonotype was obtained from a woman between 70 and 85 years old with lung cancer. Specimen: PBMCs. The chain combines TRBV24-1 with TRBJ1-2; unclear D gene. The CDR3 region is CATSDWSANYGYTF. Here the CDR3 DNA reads TGTGCCACCAGTGATTGGTCAGCTAACTATGGCTACACCTTC.